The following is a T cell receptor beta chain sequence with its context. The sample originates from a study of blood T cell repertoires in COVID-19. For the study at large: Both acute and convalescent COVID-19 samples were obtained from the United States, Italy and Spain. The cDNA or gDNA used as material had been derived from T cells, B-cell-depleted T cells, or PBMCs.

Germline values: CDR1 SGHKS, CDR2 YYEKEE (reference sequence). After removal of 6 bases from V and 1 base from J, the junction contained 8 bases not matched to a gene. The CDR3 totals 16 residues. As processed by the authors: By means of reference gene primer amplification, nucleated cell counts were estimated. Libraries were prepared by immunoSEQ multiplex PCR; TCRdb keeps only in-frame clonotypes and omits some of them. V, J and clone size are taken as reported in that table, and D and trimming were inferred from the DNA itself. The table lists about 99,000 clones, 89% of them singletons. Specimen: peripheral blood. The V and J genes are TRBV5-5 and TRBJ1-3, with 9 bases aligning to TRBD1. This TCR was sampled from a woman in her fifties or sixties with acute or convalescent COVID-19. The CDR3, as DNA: TGTGCCAGCACGCGGACAGGGGACGTTTCTGGAAACACCATATATTTT. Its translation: CASTRTGDVSGNTIYF.